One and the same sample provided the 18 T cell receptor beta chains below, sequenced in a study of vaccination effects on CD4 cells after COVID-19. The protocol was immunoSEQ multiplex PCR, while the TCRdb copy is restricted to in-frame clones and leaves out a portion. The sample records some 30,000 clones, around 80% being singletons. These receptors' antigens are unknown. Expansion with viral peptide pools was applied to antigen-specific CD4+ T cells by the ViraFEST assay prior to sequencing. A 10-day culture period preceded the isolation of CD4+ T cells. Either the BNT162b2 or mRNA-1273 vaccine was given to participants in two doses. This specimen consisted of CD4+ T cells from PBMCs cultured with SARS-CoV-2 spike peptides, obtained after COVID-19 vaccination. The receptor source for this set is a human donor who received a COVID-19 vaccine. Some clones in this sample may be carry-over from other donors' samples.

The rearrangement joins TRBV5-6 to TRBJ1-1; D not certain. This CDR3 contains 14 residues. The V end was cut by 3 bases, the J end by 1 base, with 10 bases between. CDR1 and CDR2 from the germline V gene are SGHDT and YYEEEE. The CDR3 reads CASSSLGQNTEAFF. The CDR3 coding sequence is TGTGCCAGCAGCTCTCTAGGGCAGAACACTGAAGCTTTCTTT.

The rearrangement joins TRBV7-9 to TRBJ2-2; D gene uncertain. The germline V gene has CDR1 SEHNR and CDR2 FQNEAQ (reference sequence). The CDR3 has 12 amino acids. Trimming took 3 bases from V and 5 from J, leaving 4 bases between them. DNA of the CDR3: TGTGCCAGCAGCTTGGAGACCGGGGAGCTGTTTTTT. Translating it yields CASSLETGELFF.

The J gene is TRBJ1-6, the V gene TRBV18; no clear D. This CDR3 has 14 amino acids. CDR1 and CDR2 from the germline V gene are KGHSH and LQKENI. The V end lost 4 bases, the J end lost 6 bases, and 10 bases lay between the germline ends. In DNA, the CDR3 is TGTGCCAGCTCACGCGACCGGGTTAATTCACCCCTCCACTTT. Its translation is CASSRDRVNSPLHF.

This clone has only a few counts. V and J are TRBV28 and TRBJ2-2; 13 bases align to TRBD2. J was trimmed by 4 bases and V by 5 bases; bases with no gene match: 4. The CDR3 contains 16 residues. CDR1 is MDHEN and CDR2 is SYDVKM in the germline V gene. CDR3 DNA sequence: TGTGCCAGCAGTCTAAGGACTAGCGGGAGCACCGGGGAGCTGTTTTTT. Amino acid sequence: CASSLRTSGSTGELFF. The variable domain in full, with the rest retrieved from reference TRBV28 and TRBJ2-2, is DVKVTQSSRYLVKRTGEKVFLECVQDMDHENMFWYRQDPGLGLRLIYFSYDVKMKEKGDIPEGYSVSREKKERFSLILESASTNQTSMYLCASSLRTSGSTGELFFGEGSRLTVL.

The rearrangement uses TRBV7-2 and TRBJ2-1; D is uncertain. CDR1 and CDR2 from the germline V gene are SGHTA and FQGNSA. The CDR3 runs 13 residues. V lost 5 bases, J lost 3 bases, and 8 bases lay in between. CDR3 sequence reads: CASSVSDYNEQFF. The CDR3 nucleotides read TGTGCCAGCAGCGTAAGCGACTACAATGAGCAGTTCTTC. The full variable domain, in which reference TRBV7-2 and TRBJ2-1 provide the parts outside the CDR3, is GAGVSQSPSNKVTEKGKDVELRCDPISGHTALYWYRQSLGQGLEFLIYFQGNSAPDKSGLPSDRFSAERTGGSVSTLTIQRTQQEDSAVYLCASSVSDYNEQFFGPGTRLTVL.

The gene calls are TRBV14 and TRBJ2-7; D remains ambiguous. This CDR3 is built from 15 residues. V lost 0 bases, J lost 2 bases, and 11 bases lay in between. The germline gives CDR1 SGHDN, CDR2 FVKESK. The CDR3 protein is CASSQDHGSAYEQYV. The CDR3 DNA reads TGTGCCAGCAGCCAAGATCACGGGTCCGCCTACGAGCAGTACGTC.

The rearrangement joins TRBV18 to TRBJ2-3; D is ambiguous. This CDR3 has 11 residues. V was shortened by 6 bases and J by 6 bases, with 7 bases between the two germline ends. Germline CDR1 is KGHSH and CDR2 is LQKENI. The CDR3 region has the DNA TGTGCCAGCTCCCGCCTGGATACGCAGTATTTT. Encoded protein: CASSRLDTQYF.

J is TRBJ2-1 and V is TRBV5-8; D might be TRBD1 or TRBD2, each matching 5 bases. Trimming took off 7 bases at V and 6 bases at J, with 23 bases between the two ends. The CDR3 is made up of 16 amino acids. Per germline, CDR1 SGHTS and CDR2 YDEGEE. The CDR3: CASPIFWGSEVNEQFF. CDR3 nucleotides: TGTGCCAGCCCCATTTTCTGGGGGAGTGAAGTCAATGAGCAGTTCTTC.

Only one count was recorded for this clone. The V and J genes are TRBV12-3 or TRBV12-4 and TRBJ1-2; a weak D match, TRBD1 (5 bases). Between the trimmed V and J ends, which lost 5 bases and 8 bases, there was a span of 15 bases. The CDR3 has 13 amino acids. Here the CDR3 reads CASSPFRDGGYTF. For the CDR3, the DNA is TGTGCCAGCAGTCCGTTTCGGGACGGAGGCTACACCTTC.

For the CDR3, the DNA is TGCGCCAGCAGCTGGCAACAGGGGCTTGAGGGCTACACCTTC. It encodes CASSWQQGLEGYTF. The rearrangement joins TRBV5-1 to TRBJ1-2; TRBD1 matches at 7 bases. The length of the CDR3 is 14 residues. Germline CDR1 SGHRS, CDR2 YFSETQ. Trimming cost V 3 bases and J 8 bases; bases outside gene matches: 10.

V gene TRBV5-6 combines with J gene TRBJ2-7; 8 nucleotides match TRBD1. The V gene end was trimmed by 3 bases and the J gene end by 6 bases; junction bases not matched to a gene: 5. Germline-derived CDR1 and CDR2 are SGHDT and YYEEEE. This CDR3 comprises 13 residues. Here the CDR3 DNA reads TGTGCCAGCAGCTATACAGGGGGACGCGAGCAGTACGTC. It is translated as CASSYTGGREQYV.

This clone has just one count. The CDR3: CASSYGGQGYDEQYV. In nucleotides, the CDR3 is TGTGCCAGCAGTTACGGTGGACAGGGGTACGACGAGCAGTACGTC. This rearrangement joins TRBV6-2 or TRBV6-3 to TRBJ2-7; TRBD1 aligns across 9 bases. Germline loops: CDR1 MNHEY, CDR2 SVGEGT. CDR3 length equals 15 residues. Trimming cost V 2 bases and J 5 bases; bases outside gene matches: 7.

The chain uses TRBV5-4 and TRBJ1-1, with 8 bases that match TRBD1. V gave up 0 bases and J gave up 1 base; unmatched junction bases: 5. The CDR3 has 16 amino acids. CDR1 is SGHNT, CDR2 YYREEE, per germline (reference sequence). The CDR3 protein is CASSLGGTGKNTEAFF. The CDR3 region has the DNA TGTGCCAGCAGCTTGGGGGGGACAGGAAAGAACACTGAAGCTTTCTTT.

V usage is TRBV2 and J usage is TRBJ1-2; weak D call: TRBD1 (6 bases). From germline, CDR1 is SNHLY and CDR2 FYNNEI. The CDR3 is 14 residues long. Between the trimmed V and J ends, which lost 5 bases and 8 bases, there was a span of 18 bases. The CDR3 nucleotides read TGTGCCAGCAGTCTATTAACAGGGCCGGAGGGCTACACCTTC. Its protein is CASSLLTGPEGYTF.

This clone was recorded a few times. The CDR3 region is CASSLGQNNSPLHF. CDR3 bases: TGTGCCAGCAGCCTGGGGCAGAATAATTCACCCCTCCACTTT. The V call is TRBV7-3, the J call TRBJ1-6; D might be TRBD1 (5 bases). The germline V gene encodes CDR1 SGHTA and CDR2 FQGTGA. The CDR3 loop spans 14 amino acids. The V end lost 5 bases, the J end lost 5 bases, and 10 bases lay between the germline ends.

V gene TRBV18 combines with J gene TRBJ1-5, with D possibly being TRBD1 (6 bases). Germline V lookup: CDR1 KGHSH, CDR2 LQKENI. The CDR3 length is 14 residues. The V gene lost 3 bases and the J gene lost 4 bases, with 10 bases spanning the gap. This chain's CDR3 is CASSPTDRNQPQHF. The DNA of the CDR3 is TGTGCCAGCTCACCGACGGACAGAAATCAGCCCCAGCATTTT.

The CDR3 sequence is CASSLERGIQETQYF. The CDR3 DNA reads TGTGCCAGCAGCTTAGAGAGGGGAATACAAGAGACCCAGTACTTC. The chain recombines TRBV7-2 with TRBJ2-5; perhaps D is TRBD1 or TRBD2 (5 bases each). The V and J ends lost 1 base and 2 bases respectively, with 11 bases between them. The length of the CDR3 is 15 residues. CDR1 SGHTA and CDR2 FQGNSA come from the germline V gene.

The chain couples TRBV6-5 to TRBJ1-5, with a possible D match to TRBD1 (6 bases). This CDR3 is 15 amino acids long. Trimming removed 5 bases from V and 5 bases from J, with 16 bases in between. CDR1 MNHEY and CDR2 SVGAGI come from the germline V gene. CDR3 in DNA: TGTGCCAGCAGTCGTACAGGGATTGGGTATCAGCCCCAGCATTTT. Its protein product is CASSRTGIGYQPQHF.